This section outlines one T cell receptor (beta chain) sequence together with its context. The sequence runs out 3 residues before the end of the CDR3; the remainder is reconstructed from the germline J gene. The nonmyeloablative bone marrow transplants came from related graft donors, with transient mixed chimerism. Unstimulated regulatory T cells (CD4+CD25+CD127-), CD4+CD25- non-regulatory cells, CD4 and CD8 cells were FACS-sorted from thawed PBMCs. Here immunoSEQ multiplex PCR was the method, and the copy in TCRdb shows in-frame clones only, minus some. The table counts 25,000 or so clones; around 4% lies in the top ten. The sample belongs to a study of Tregs in tolerant kidney transplant recipients. CDR1 LNHDA and CDR2 SQIVND come from the germline V gene (reference sequence). V lost 5 bases, J lost 6 bases, and 4 bases stayed unmatched. The CDR3 covers 13 residues.

The input for sequencing was CD4+ T cells from blood (PBMCs), taken 6 months after the transplant. J is TRBJ1-2 and V is TRBV19, with TRBD1 identical over 9 bases. The receptor was derived from a human patient who received a combined kidney and bone marrow transplant. Some T cells may possibly be graft donor cells. Partial CDR3 DNA: TGTGCCAGTAGTGTACAGGGGGCACATGGC. Its protein is CASSVQGAHG. The full CDR3 reads CASSVQGAHGYTF.